This T cell receptor beta chain was captured by sequencing in a study of T-cell memory formation after mild COVID-19. On the study more broadly: Largely, TCR clusters stayed within a single donor.

One entry per CDR3 protein results from TCRdb running MiXCR on the 5' RACE reads. This sample has 280,000 or so distinct CDR3 sequences, with over 7% found just once. Findings of the study overall: CM and EM subsets held most contracting CD4+ clones; EMRA held CD8+ ones.

This clonotype turned up a few times. The antigen is undetermined. This CDR3 contains 18 residues. Germline V gene sequence: CDR1 SGHDT, CDR2 YYEEEE. V was cut by 4 bases and J by 0 bases, with 17 bases left in between. The chain combines TRBV5-6 with TRBJ1-6; D call uncertain. The receptor's source is a man younger than 35 who had mild COVID-19 (a few samples of this study predate the infection). Cell type and time point are not known. Sample: PBMCs or a T cell subset sorted from them (not recorded which). The CDR3 DNA reads TGTGCCAGCAGCCCCGCCGGACTAAAAAGCTCCTATAATTCACCCCTCCACTTT. Translated, it gives CASSPAGLKSSYNSPLHF.